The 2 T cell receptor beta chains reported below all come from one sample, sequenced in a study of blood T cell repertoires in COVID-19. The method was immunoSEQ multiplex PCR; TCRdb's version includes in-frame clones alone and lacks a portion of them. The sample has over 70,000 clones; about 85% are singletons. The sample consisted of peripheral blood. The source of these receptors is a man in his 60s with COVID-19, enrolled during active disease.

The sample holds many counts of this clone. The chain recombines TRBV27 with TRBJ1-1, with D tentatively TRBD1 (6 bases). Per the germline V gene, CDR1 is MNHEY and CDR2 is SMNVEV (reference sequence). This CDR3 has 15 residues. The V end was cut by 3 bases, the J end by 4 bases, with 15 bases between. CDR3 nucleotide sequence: TGTGCCAGCAGTTTCCTCTCGGGGGGCGTCACTGAAGCTTTCTTT. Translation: CASSFLSGGVTEAFF.

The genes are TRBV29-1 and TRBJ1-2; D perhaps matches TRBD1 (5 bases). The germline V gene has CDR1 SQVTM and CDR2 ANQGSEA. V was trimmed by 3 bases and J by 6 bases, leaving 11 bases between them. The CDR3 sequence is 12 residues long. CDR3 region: CSVEDAGHGYTF. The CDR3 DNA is TGCAGCGTTGAGGATGCAGGGCATGGCTACACCTTC.